This passage covers 24 T cell receptor beta chains from one sample sequenced in a study of control samples from healthy donors and cancer patients. The table came from immunoSEQ multiplex PCR; TCRdb's copy has only in-frame clones and leaves some out. Found here are 150,000 to 200,000 clones, around 93% of them singletons; the top ten hold approximately 4%. Sequenced material: blood. These receptors were taken from a woman in her sixties in good health.

Concerning this clone: This same CDR3 is encoded by further DNA sequences in the sample. This sequence joins TRBV7-9 and TRBJ2-4; no clear D gene. The CDR3 runs 16 residues. CDR1 is SEHNR, CDR2 FQNEAQ, per germline (reference sequence). Trimming shortened V by 0 bases and J by 1 base, and 10 bases separated the two germline ends. The CDR3 spells CASSLAQGRAKNIQYF. The CDR3 DNA sequence: TGTGCCAGCAGCTTAGCCCAAGGACGGGCCAAAAACATTCAGTACTTC.

CDR3 residues: CASSYQNEKLFF. The CDR3 DNA sequence: TGTGCCAGCAGTTATCAGAATGAAAAACTGTTTTTT. The chain is built from TRBV6-9 and TRBJ1-4; D is uncertain. The V end was cut by 2 bases, the J end by 5 bases, with 3 bases between. Germline-derived CDR1 and CDR2 are MNHGY and SVAAGI. This CDR3 contains 12 residues.

V gene TRBV20-1 combines with J gene TRBJ1-2; unclear D gene. V was cut by 8 bases and J by 6 bases, with 4 bases left in between. There are 8 residues in the CDR3. Germline assignment: CDR1 DFQATT and CDR2 SNEGSKA (reference sequence). CDR3 sequence: CSSNGYTF. In nucleotides, the CDR3 is TGCAGTTCGAATGGCTACACCTTC.

The chain couples TRBV10-3 to TRBJ2-5; 11 bases are a match to TRBD2. The CDR3 extends over 16 amino acids. J was trimmed by 4 bases and V by 2 bases; bases with no gene match: 6. Germline assignment: CDR1 ENHRY and CDR2 SYGVKD. CDR3 protein: CAISEISGGASETQYF. For the CDR3, the DNA is TGTGCCATCAGTGAGATTAGCGGGGGGGCCTCAGAGACCCAGTACTTC.

This clone was detected once. CDR3 DNA: TGCGCCAGCAGCTTGTCGCTTGGGGACAGGGACGAGCAGTACTTC. Protein product: CASSLSLGDRDEQYF. The genes are TRBV5-1 and TRBJ2-7, with 9 bases aligning to TRBD1. Germline assignment: CDR1 SGHRS and CDR2 YFSETQ. V shed 1 base, J shed 5 bases, and the junction held 7 bases outside the gene matches. This CDR3 region has 15 residues.

This clone was recorded only once. The rearrangement joins TRBV2 to TRBJ2-1; 9 nucleotides align to TRBD2. Trimming cost V 5 bases and J 5 bases; bases outside gene matches: 7. Germline CDR1 and CDR2: SNHLY and FYNNEI. The CDR3 covers 15 residues. In nucleotides, the CDR3 is TGTGCCAGCAGTAAAAGCGGGGGGAGAAACAATGAGCAGTTCTTC. Translation: CASSKSGGRNNEQFF.

This CDR3 is CASSSQSNQPQHF. The CDR3 nucleotides read TGTGCCAGCAGCTCCCAGAGCAATCAGCCCCAGCATTTT. This chain joins TRBV7-9 and TRBJ1-5, with D hard to call. CDR1 is SEHNR, CDR2 FQNEAQ, per germline (reference sequence). V was shortened by 4 bases and J by 1 base, with 5 bases between the two germline ends. The CDR3 spans 13 residues. Complete variable domain (other parts from reference TRBV7-9 and TRBJ1-5): DTGVSQNPRHKITKRGQNVTFRCDPISEHNRLYWYRQTLGQGPEFLTYFQNEAQLEKSRLLSDRFSAERPKGSFSTLEIQRTEQGDSAMYLCASSSQSNQPQHFGDGTRLSIL.

This chain joins TRBV6-2 or TRBV6-3 and TRBJ1-3; D remains unclear. The V end lost 6 bases, the J end lost 3 bases, and 6 bases lay between the germline ends. Per the germline V gene, CDR1 is MNHEY and CDR2 is SVGEGT. CDR3 size: 12 residues. CDR3 sequence reads: CASSPGGNTIYF. The CDR3 coding sequence is TGTGCCAGCAGCCCCGGTGGAAACACCATATATTTT.

The chain employs TRBV19 and TRBJ2-1; 9 bases are a match to TRBD1. This CDR3 region has 15 residues. In germline, CDR1 is LNHDA, CDR2 SQIVND (reference sequence). V trimming: 6 bases; J trimming: 2 bases; junction bases outside the gene matches: 5. The DNA of the CDR3 is TGTGCCAGTAGAACTAGACAGGGGGCCTACAATGAGCAGTTCTTC. This codes for CASRTRQGAYNEQFF.

The chain is built from TRBV19 and TRBJ1-2; D uncertain. Germline assignment: CDR1 LNHDA and CDR2 SQIVND (reference sequence). The V and J ends lost 2 bases and 3 bases respectively, with 7 bases between them. CDR3 length: 13 amino acids. The CDR3 sequence is CASSITGYYGYTF. The CDR3 DNA reads as TGTGCCAGTAGTATAACGGGGTACTATGGCTACACCTTC.

V gene TRBV6-2 or TRBV6-3 combines with J gene TRBJ1-6; TRBD1 aligns across 7 bases. Germline V gives CDR1 MNHEY, CDR2 SVGEGT. V was clipped by 2 bases and J by 9 bases; unmatched bases: 4. The length of the CDR3 is 14 residues. The DNA of the CDR3 is TGTGCCAGCAGTTACCAGGGGGACGCTTCACCCCTCCACTTT. Protein product: CASSYQGDASPLHF.

The chain links TRBV9 to TRBJ2-2; 13 bases align to TRBD2. CDR1 and CDR2 (germline): SGDLS, YYNGEE. The CDR3 extends over 18 amino acids. With V trimmed by 2 bases and J by 7 bases, 11 bases remained unmatched. DNA of the CDR3: TGTGCCAGCAGCGTGCGGAGGACTAGCGGGGGCAGAGGCGGGGAGCTGTTTTTT. Protein product: CASSVRRTSGGRGGELFF.

CDR3 coding DNA: TGTGCCAGCAGTCCCTCCGGTCATCCTACGCAGTATTTT. Translating gives CASSPSGHPTQYF. The V and J genes are TRBV12-3 or TRBV12-4 and TRBJ2-3; D is uncertain. Trimming took 5 bases from V and 8 from J, leaving 14 bases between them. This CDR3 is 13 amino acids long.

The chain couples TRBV5-4 to TRBJ1-2; the match to TRBD1 covers 7 bases. The germline CDR1 and CDR2 sequences are SGHNT and YYREEE (reference sequence). The length of the CDR3 is 14 residues. Trimming at V came to 3 bases and at J to 2 bases, leaving 4 bases not matched to a gene. The CDR3 sequence: CASSSGQRNYGYTF. DNA for the CDR3: TGTGCCAGCAGCTCGGGACAGCGAAACTATGGCTACACCTTC.

The chain employs TRBV14 and TRBJ1-1; no definite D call. In germline, CDR1 is SGHDN, CDR2 FVKESK. V lost 3 bases and J lost 0, with 14 bases in between. The CDR3 is 16 residues long. The DNA of the CDR3 is TGTGCCAGCAGCCACATGAAGGGAAACGTGAACACTGAAGCTTTCTTT. Amino acids: CASSHMKGNVNTEAFF.

The CDR3 DNA is TGTGCCAGCACATCCGGGACAGTGATCTATGGCTACACCTTC. It codes for CASTSGTVIYGYTF. The chain links TRBV9 to TRBJ1-2, with 7 bases fitting TRBD1. The CDR3 is made up of 14 amino acids. The V gene's germline CDR1 is SGDLS and CDR2 YYNGEE. Germline trimming cut 6 bases from V and 4 bases from J; bases unmatched to any gene: 9.

This chain connects TRBV11-3 to TRBJ1-1; no firm D call. V lost 0 bases and J 7 bases, leaving 9 bases between the germline ends. The CDR3 is made up of 13 amino acids. Germline V gives CDR1 SGHNT, CDR2 YENEEA. CDR3 bases: TGTGCCAGCAGCTTAGATCAAGAAGGTGAAGCTTTCTTT. It is translated as CASSLDQEGEAFF.

V usage is TRBV30 and J usage is TRBJ1-1, with D hard to call. Germline CDR1 is GTSNPN and CDR2 is SVGIG (reference sequence). Trimming pared 4 bases from V and 6 bases from J, leaving 9 bases between. This CDR3 has 11 amino acids. As DNA, the CDR3 is TGTGCCTGGACGTCAGAAGCTGAAGCTTTCTTT. Its protein is CAWTSEAEAFF. Full variable domain (rest looked up from reference TRBV30 and TRBJ1-1): SQTIHQWPATLVQPVGSPLSLECTVEGTSNPNLYWYRQAAGRGLQLLFYSVGIGQISSEVPQNLSASRPQDRQFILSSKKLLLSDSGFYLCAWTSEAEAFFGQGTRLTVV.

CDR3 coding DNA: TGTGCCAGCAGCTTGGGGGTATTCTACGAGCAGTACTTC. It is translated as CASSLGVFYEQYF. The chain links TRBV11-2 to TRBJ2-7; possibly TRBD1 or TRBD2 for D (5 bases each). The length of the CDR3 is 13 residues. V dropped 3 bases and J dropped 3 bases, with 9 bases sitting between them. Germline CDR1 SGHAT, CDR2 FQNNGV.

V and J are TRBV19 and TRBJ1-4; D not certain. V lost 7 bases, J lost 7 bases, and 31 bases lay in between. CDR3 length equals 19 residues. Germline CDR1 is LNHDA and CDR2 is SQIVND (reference sequence). The CDR3: CASTALTLGNTNPSEKLFF. The CDR3 nucleotides read TGTGCCAGTACCGCCCTAACCCTTGGAAACACCAACCCCTCTGAAAAACTGTTTTTT. Drawing the rest from reference TRBV19 and TRBJ1-4, the complete variable domain is DGGITQSPKYLFRKEGQNVTLSCEQNLNHDAMYWYRQDPGQGLRLIYYSQIVNDFQKGDIAEGYSVSREKKESFPLTVTSAQKNPTAFYLCASTALTLGNTNPSEKLFFGSGTQLSVL.

The chain joins TRBV27 to TRBJ2-2; 9 bases fit TRBD1. Looked up from germline, CDR1 is MNHEY and CDR2 is SMNVEV (reference sequence). The CDR3 is 18 amino acids. Trimming took 2 bases from V and 5 from J; bases not matched to a gene: 12. CDR3: CASSLTLTGGFRTGELFF. The CDR3 nucleotides read TGTGCCAGCAGTTTAACCCTCACAGGGGGCTTTCGTACCGGGGAGCTGTTTTTT.

V usage is TRBV3-1 (or the pseudogene TRBV3-2) and J usage is TRBJ2-5; TRBD1 is a possible D gene (6 bases). From germline, CDR1 is LGHDT and CDR2 YNNKEL (reference sequence). V was shortened by 0 bases and J by 5 bases, with 13 bases between the two germline ends. CDR3 size: 15 residues. The CDR3 region is CASSQDFTGSETQYF. CDR3 nucleotide sequence: TGTGCCAGCAGCCAAGATTTTACAGGGTCGGAGACCCAGTACTTC.

This chain uses TRBV19 with TRBJ1-2; D might be TRBD1 (5 bases). The V end was cut by 3 bases, the J end by 5 bases, with 19 bases between. CDR3 size: 16 residues. The V gene's germline CDR1 is LNHDA and CDR2 SQIVND (reference sequence). CDR3 region: CASSMPRGDVGYGYTF. CDR3 coding DNA: TGTGCCAGTAGTATGCCGCGAGGGGACGTTGGTTATGGCTACACCTTC.

The J gene is TRBJ1-5, the V gene TRBV30; a weak D match, TRBD1 (5 bases). CDR1 and CDR2 (germline): GTSNPN, SVGIG (reference sequence). The V end was cut by 0 bases, the J end by 5 bases, with 11 bases between. The length of the CDR3 is 14 residues. This CDR3 is CAWSVLTGHQPQHF. The CDR3 DNA reads TGTGCCTGGAGTGTACTAACGGGACATCAGCCCCAGCATTTT. Together with reference TRBV30 and TRBJ1-5, the CDR3 gives the full variable domain: SQTIHQWPATLVQPVGSPLSLECTVEGTSNPNLYWYRQAAGRGLQLLFYSVGIGQISSEVPQNLSASRPQDRQFILSSKKLLLSDSGFYLCAWSVLTGHQPQHFGDGTRLSIL.